The T cell receptor beta chain under discussion was sequenced for a study of graft-versus-host responses after intestinal transplantation. Across the whole study: Isolated intestinal, liver-intestinal, or multivisceral transplants were what recipients had.

Study results and limitations: Clonal ratios of graft-versus-host to host-versus-graft in allografts were high for patients exhibiting graft-donor T cell macrochimerism.

Assay used: immunoSEQ multiplex PCR; TCRdb lists only in-frame clones, some missing. The table shows tens of thousands of clones, with 83% occurring only once. About this clone itself: Its antigen is currently unknown.

This CDR3 is built from 12 residues. Trimming took off 3 bases at V and 8 bases at J, with 10 bases between the two ends. Germline lookup yields CDR1 ENHRY and CDR2 SYGVKD. The origin of this receptor is a human patient who received an intestinal transplant, so some T cells may come from the graft donor. The chain joins TRBV10-3 to TRBJ1-2; D is possibly TRBD1 (5 bases). The source material was PBMCs, sampled approximately 1,000 days after transplant. The CDR3 DNA reads TGTGCCATCAGTGAATCAGGGACCGGCTACACCTTC. Translated, it gives CAISESGTGYTF.